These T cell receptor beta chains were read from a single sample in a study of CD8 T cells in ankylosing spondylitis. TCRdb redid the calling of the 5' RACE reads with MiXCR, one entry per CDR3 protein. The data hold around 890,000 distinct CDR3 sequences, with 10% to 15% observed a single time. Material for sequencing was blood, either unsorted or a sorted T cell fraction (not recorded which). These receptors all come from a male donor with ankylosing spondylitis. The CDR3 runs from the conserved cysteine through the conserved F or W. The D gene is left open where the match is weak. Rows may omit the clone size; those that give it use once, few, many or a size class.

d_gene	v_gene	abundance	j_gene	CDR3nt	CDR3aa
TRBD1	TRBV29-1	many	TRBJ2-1	TGCAGCGTTCTGACAGGGGGTGATGAGCAGTTCTTC	CSVLTGGDEQFF
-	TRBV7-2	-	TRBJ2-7	TGTGCCAGCAGCTTAGGGGCGGACTTATACGAGCAGTACTTC	CASSLGADLYEQYF
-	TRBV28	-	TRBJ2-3	TGTGCCAGCAGCTTCGAAAGCTTCTCCGATACGCAGTATTTT	CASSFESFSDTQYF
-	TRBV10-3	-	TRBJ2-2	TGTGCCATCGCCCAGTGGGCAGGGGTATCGACCGGGGAGCTGTTTTTT	CAIAQWAGVSTGELFF
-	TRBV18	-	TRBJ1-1	TGTGCCAGCTCACGCAGGGAACGGGTGAACACTGAAGCTTTCTTT	CASSRRERVNTEAFF
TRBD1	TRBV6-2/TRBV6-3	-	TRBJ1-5	TGTGCCAGCAGTTACGGGGGGGGCAGGGGGCTTCTACTTAGCAATCAGCCCCAGCATTTT	CASSYGGGRGLLLSNQPQHF
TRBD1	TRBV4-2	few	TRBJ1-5	TGTGCCAGCAGCCAGCACAGGGGGGATCAGCCCCAGCATTTT	CASSQHRGDQPQHF
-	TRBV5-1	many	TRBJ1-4	TGCGCCAGCAGCCGACAGGAGGTCGGCGAAAAACTGTTTTTT	CASSRQEVGEKLFF
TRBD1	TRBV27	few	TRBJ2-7	TGTGCCAGCGGGTTTGGACAGGGGGCCCTGGAGCAGTACTTC	CASGFGQGALEQYF
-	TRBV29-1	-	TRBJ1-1	TGCAGCGGCGGGGGGTCGGATGAAGCTTTCTTT	CSGGGSDEAFF